Following are 5 T cell receptor beta chains from one sample sequenced in a study of breast tumors, draining lymph nodes, adjacent tissues. In TCRdb, the multiplex PCR reads were re-called with MiXCR into one record per CDR3 protein. The top ten clones hold 1.3% to 1.5% of a sample with over 200,000 distinct CDR3 sequences, approximately 30% of them seen once. The lymph nodes were axillary draining lymph nodes from breast cancer patients. The specimen sequenced was axillary lymph node tissue. All receptors come from a female donor with breast cancer. Some clones in this sample may be carry-over from other donors' samples.

This clonotype showed up many times. The CDR3 region is CAWSGQGDLYEQYF. The CDR3 DNA reads TGTGCCTGGAGTGGACAGGGGGATCTCTACGAGCAGTACTTC. The chain couples TRBV30 to TRBJ2-7; 9 bases are a match to TRBD1. The germline V gene has CDR1 GTSNPN and CDR2 SVGIG (reference sequence). The V and J ends lost 1 base and 3 bases, in that order; junction bases with no gene match: 4. The CDR3 has 14 residues.

In this sample, this clonotype turned up many times. CDR3 nucleotide sequence: TGTGCCAGCAGCTTAGGGGGACGGAATGAAAAACTGTTTTTT. It codes for CASSLGGRNEKLFF. This chain connects TRBV11-3 to TRBJ1-4; possible D gene TRBD1, 5 bases. V gave up 1 base and J gave up 5 bases, with 8 bases separating them. CDR1 is SGHNT, CDR2 YENEEA, per germline. The CDR3 has 14 residues. The full variable domain, its missing parts supplied by reference TRBV11-3 and TRBJ1-4, is EAGVVQSPRYKIIEKKQPVAFWCNPISGHNTLYWYLQNLGQGPELLIRYENEEAVDDSQLPKDRFSAERLKGVDSTLKIQPAELGDSAVYLCASSLGGRNEKLFFGSGTQLSVL.

This clonotype was seen repeatedly, ten times or more. This chain connects TRBV7-2 to TRBJ1-5; D gene uncertain. The CDR3 sequence is 13 residues long. Trimming removed 3 bases at V and 3 bases at J, with 6 bases between. Germline lookup yields CDR1 SGHTA and CDR2 FQGNSA. CDR3 in amino acids: CASSFRSNQPQHF. CDR3 DNA: TGTGCCAGCAGCTTCAGGTCCAATCAGCCCCAGCATTTT.

The table lists this clonotype with many counts. This chain links TRBV7-9 with TRBJ2-4; D is undetermined. CDR3 length equals 12 residues. In germline, CDR1 is SEHNR, CDR2 FQNEAQ (reference sequence). V lost 8 bases to trimming and J lost 8 bases, with 13 bases between them. For the CDR3, the DNA is TGTGCCAGCTCCGCTCTCCAGGACATTCAGTACTTC. Protein sequence: CASSALQDIQYF.

This clonotype was seen just once. V gene TRBV24-1 combines with J gene TRBJ1-2; 7 nucleotides agree with TRBD1. After removal of 4 bases from V and 2 bases from J, the junction contained 3 bases not matched to a gene. The length of the CDR3 is 14 residues. Germline CDR1 and CDR2: KGHDR and SFDVKD. In DNA, the CDR3 is TGTGCCACCAGTGAGACAGGGAGCAACTATGGCTACACCTTC. It yields the protein CATSETGSNYGYTF.